The 13 T cell receptor beta chains below all came from one sample that was sequenced in a study of human T cells and chemical hapten exposure. TCRdb redid the calling of the RACE reads with MiXCR, one entry per CDR3 protein. The data hold about 180,000 distinct CDR3 sequences, with around 30% observed a single time. Time point reported: pre-sensitization, week 0. This sample's treatment: therapeutic diphenylcyclopropenone sensitization with weekly scalp DPC. Sequencing was performed on whole blood, taken in connection with sensitization to the hapten diphenylcyclopropenone (DPC). The receptors stem from a woman aged 25-40 years with alopecia areata. Some clones in this sample may be carry-over from other donors' samples.

This clonotype was counted a few times. The V call is TRBV7-6, the J call TRBJ2-3, with D hard to call. V was pared by 1 base and J by 2 bases, with 13 bases between. From germline, CDR1 is SGHVS and CDR2 FNYEAQ. This CDR3 spans 16 amino acids. The CDR3 loop is CASSLGAGLNTDTQYF. The DNA of the CDR3 is TGTGCCAGCAGCTTAGGGGCAGGTCTAAACACAGATACGCAGTATTTT.

J is TRBJ1-4 and V is TRBV7-9; the match to TRBD1 covers 12 bases. This CDR3 is built from 15 residues. J gave up 7 bases and V 3 bases, and 3 bases lay outside the gene matches. Germline CDR1 and CDR2: SEHNR and FQNEAQ (reference sequence). In DNA, the CDR3 is TGTGCCAGCAGCTTGGGGACAGGGGGCCTTGAAAAACTGTTTTTT. Its protein is CASSLGTGGLEKLFF.

This clonotype was picked up a small number of times. V and J are TRBV6-6 and TRBJ2-2; no definite D call. The CDR3 runs to 12 residues. CDR1 is MNHNY and CDR2 is SVGAGI in the germline V gene (reference sequence). Trimming shortened V by 7 bases and J by 6 bases, and 9 bases separated the two germline ends. The CDR3 nucleotides are TGTGCCAGCAATAGGTTGGCCGGGGAGCTGTTTTTT. Its protein is CASNRLAGELFF.

Only a few counts were recorded for this clonotype. The V gene is TRBV29-1, the J gene TRBJ2-7, with D perhaps matching TRBD1 or TRBD2 (5 bases each). V lost 5 bases, J lost 2 bases, and 7 bases lay in between. In germline, CDR1 is SQVTM, CDR2 ANQGSEA. The CDR3 sequence is 11 residues long. The CDR3 nucleotides read TGCAGCGTTAGAGGGGCCTACGAGCAGTACTTC. The encoded protein is CSVRGAYEQYF.

V gene TRBV5-1 combines with J gene TRBJ2-7; a weak D match, TRBD1 (5 bases). Trimming took 2 bases from V and 5 from J, leaving 8 bases between them. Per the germline V gene, CDR1 is SGHRS and CDR2 is YFSETQ. The CDR3 is 12 residues long. The CDR3 spells CASSLNRNEQYF. For the CDR3, the DNA is TGCGCCAGCAGCTTAAACAGGAACGAGCAGTACTTC. The full variable domain, in which reference TRBV5-1 and TRBJ2-7 provide the parts outside the CDR3, is KAGVTQTPRYLIKTRGQQVTLSCSPISGHRSVSWYQQTPGQGLQFLFEYFSETQRNKGNFPGRFSGRQFSNSRSEMNVSTLELGDSALYLCASSLNRNEQYFGPGTRLTVT.

Only a few counts were recorded for this clonotype. The CDR3 nucleotides are TGTGCCAGCAGCCCTCAAGCGGGAGGGTATTACAATGAGCAGTTCTTC. Translation gives CASSPQAGGYYNEQFF. The chain couples TRBV7-2 to TRBJ2-1; 10 bases map to TRBD2. J was trimmed by 4 bases and V by 5 bases; bases with no gene match: 8. CDR1 and CDR2 from the germline V gene are SGHTA and FQGNSA. CDR3 length: 16 amino acids.

V usage is TRBV28 and J usage is TRBJ2-7; TRBD2 might be the D (6 bases). Trimming removed 1 base at V and 4 bases at J, with 14 bases between. Germline values: CDR1 MDHEN, CDR2 SYDVKM. CDR3 length: 15 amino acids. The CDR3 DNA sequence: TGTGCCAGCAGTTTATCAGCGGGTTTAGTGTACGAGCAGTACTTC. Translated, it gives CASSLSAGLVYEQYF. Full variable domain (rest looked up from reference TRBV28 and TRBJ2-7): DVKVTQSSRYLVKRTGEKVFLECVQDMDHENMFWYRQDPGLGLRLIYFSYDVKMKEKGDIPEGYSVSREKKERFSLILESASTNQTSMYLCASSLSAGLVYEQYFGPGTRLTVT.

This clonotype appeared many times. In DNA form, the CDR3 reads TGTGCCAGCAGTCCAAACTATGGCTACACCTTC. Amino acids: CASSPNYGYTF. V is TRBV28 and J is TRBJ1-2, with no clear D. The CDR3 has 11 amino acids. Trimming stripped 5 bases from V and 2 bases from J, with 3 bases between. CDR1 and CDR2 (germline): MDHEN, SYDVKM.

This clonotype appeared a few times. This chain joins TRBV7-2 and TRBJ1-1; TRBD1 aligns across 10 bases. The CDR3 contains 15 residues. Germline CDR1 reads SGHTA; CDR2 reads FQGNSA. Trimming removed 3 bases from V and 14 bases from J; junction bases left unmatched: 15. CDR3: CASSFQRQGAPRRFF. The DNA for the CDR3 is TGTGCCAGCAGCTTCCAGAGACAGGGGGCGCCCAGACGGTTCTTT. Supplemented by reference TRBV7-2 and TRBJ1-1, the full variable domain reads GAGVSQSPSNKVTEKGKDVELRCDPISGHTALYWYRQSLGQGLEFLIYFQGNSAPDKSGLPSDRFSAERTGGSVSTLTIQRTQQEDSAVYLCASSFQRQGAPRRFFGQGTRLTVV.

This clonotype was counted between two and nine times. The chain has TRBV20-1 and TRBJ2-1; possible D gene TRBD2, 5 bases. Trimming took 4 bases from V and 9 from J, leaving 10 bases between them. The CDR3 has 11 residues. Germline CDR1 DFQATT, CDR2 SNEGSKA (reference sequence). The CDR3 bases are TGCAGTGCTAAGAGGGTTACTGAGCAGTTCTTC. This encodes CSAKRVTEQFF.

The chain has TRBV2 and TRBJ2-3; D remains unclear. Per germline, CDR1 SNHLY and CDR2 FYNNEI. V shed 3 bases and J shed 2 bases, with 9 bases lying between them. This CDR3 spans 14 amino acids. The CDR3 reads CASSDSQFTDTQYF. DNA for the CDR3: TGTGCCAGCAGTGACTCACAGTTCACAGATACGCAGTATTTT.

This clonotype was seen more than once but under ten times. The rearrangement links TRBV11-1 to TRBJ1-5; D is uncertain. CDR1 and CDR2 from the germline V gene are SGHAT and FQDESV (reference sequence). This CDR3 has 13 residues. The V end was cut by 5 bases, the J end by 5 bases, with 10 bases between. The DNA for the CDR3 is TGTGCCAGCAGCGCAGACGGTTATCAGCCCCAGCATTTT. Residues: CASSADGYQPQHF.

In its sample, this clonotype was seen many times. The rearrangement uses TRBV29-1 and TRBJ2-1; D possibly corresponds to TRBD1 (5 bases). CDR1 is SQVTM, CDR2 ANQGSEA, per germline. The CDR3 is 12 residues long. V lost 5 bases to trimming and J lost 9 bases, with 14 bases between them. In DNA form, the CDR3 reads TGCAGCGTTTTAAGGGGCGAGACTGAGCAGTTCTTC. Amino acid sequence: CSVLRGETEQFF.